The entry that follows covers one T cell receptor beta chain sequence. No antigen is known for it. Unique molecular identifiers were attached to individual cDNA molecules. In TCRdb, the 5' RACE reads were re-called with MiXCR into one record per CDR3 protein. This repertoire shows some 70,000 distinct CDR3 sequences, under 9.5% found once; its top ten account for under 6.5%. The data are from a study of early T cells in non-severe SARS-CoV-2 infection. V was cut by 5 bases and J by 0 bases, with 13 bases left in between. Germline V gives CDR1 DFQATT, CDR2 SNEGSKA (reference sequence). The CDR3 loop spans 15 amino acids. Study-wide results and limits: VDJdb matching favored anti-spike CD8 responses, missing private and CD4 specificities.

Sequenced: whole blood. The TCR originated in an adult who was a healthcare worker with PCR-confirmed SARS-CoV-2 infection or an uninfected control (not recorded which). The V call is TRBV20-1, the J call TRBJ2-2; tentative D call: TRBD1 (5 bases). The CDR3 DNA is TGCAGTGCTTCACCCAGGGTCCCGAACACCGGGGAGCTGTTTTTT. This codes for CSASPRVPNTGELFF.